One and the same sample provided the 2 T cell receptor beta chains below, sequenced in a study of blood T cell dynamics during melanoma immunotherapy. The table came from immunoSEQ multiplex PCR; TCRdb's copy has only in-frame clones and leaves some out. Here the sample spans 4,500 to 6,000 clones, around 81% being singletons. As for time point: week 3, after first cycle of checkpoint inhibitor. The specimen comprised blood, sampled from a patient treated with checkpoint blockade. The receptors derive from a human donor with melanoma.

The chain joins TRBV2 to TRBJ1-4; TRBD1 aligns across 10 bases. The J segment lost 9 bases and the V segment lost 7 bases, leaving 11 bases of the junction unmatched. The length of the CDR3 is 15 residues. Germline-derived CDR1 and CDR2 are SNHLY and FYNNEI. The DNA for the CDR3 is TGTGCCAGCACACGTGAGGGGACAGGGGATAAAAAACTGTTTTTT. This sequence encodes CASTREGTGDKKLFF.

The chain is built from TRBV27 and TRBJ1-3; perhaps TRBD1 as D (6 bases). The CDR3 totals 21 residues. Trimming stripped 5 bases from V and 2 bases from J, with 31 bases between. CDR1 and CDR2 from the germline V gene are MNHEY and SMNVEV (reference sequence). CDR3 nucleotides: TGTGCCAGCAGTCAGGGGTGGGGGAACCCCGAAGGAATGTGGGCTGGAAACACCATATATTTT. Translation gives CASSQGWGNPEGMWAGNTIYF.